The next 14 T cell receptor beta chains were all read from a single sample in a study of blood T cell repertoires in COVID-19 (dated by TCRdb to 2020 to 2022). To prepare the library, the immunoSEQ multiplex PCR assay was applied. The source is immuneACCESS, and TCRdb retained only in-frame sequences with V and J called. Part of the clones is not carried over; for the studies checked, unresolved V genes explain less than half of this, and the remainder is unexplained. For this sample the table gives about 110,000 clones, of which approximately 87% were detected only once. 6.6% of the sample is taken by the ten largest. The sample taken for sequencing was peripheral blood. The receptors stem from a woman aged 50 to 60 with acute or convalescent COVID-19.

This chain joins TRBV5-4 and TRBJ2-7; 11 bases are shared with TRBD1. CDR3 length equals 17 residues. Germline V CDR1 and CDR2: SGHNT, YYREEE (reference sequence). V shed 4 bases and J 0 bases; nucleotides not matched to a gene: 9. The DNA of the CDR3 is TGTGCCAGCAGCCCCGGCTTGGGGACAGGGGGCTCCTACGAGCAGTACTTC. Its protein is CASSPGLGTGGSYEQYF.

The chain uses TRBV5-1 and TRBJ1-4; 8 bases align to TRBD1. J was trimmed by 7 bases and V by 1 base; bases with no gene match: 6. The germline gives CDR1 SGHRS, CDR2 YFSETQ. This CDR3 is built from 15 residues. The CDR3 DNA is TGCGCCAGCAGCTTGAATTCAGGGGGCGGTGAAAAACTGTTTTTT. Translation gives CASSLNSGGGEKLFF. Using reference TRBV5-1 and TRBJ1-4 for the parts outside the CDR3, the full variable domain is KAGVTQTPRYLIKTRGQQVTLSCSPISGHRSVSWYQQTPGQGLQFLFEYFSETQRNKGNFPGRFSGRQFSNSRSEMNVSTLELGDSALYLCASSLNSGGGEKLFFGSGTQLSVL.

V usage is TRBV28 and J usage is TRBJ2-7; possibly TRBD2 for D (6 bases). V was cut by 6 bases and J by 0 bases, with 12 bases left in between. This CDR3 is 14 amino acids long. Germline-derived CDR1 and CDR2 are MDHEN and SYDVKM. The CDR3: CASRVGGDSYEQYF. In nucleotides, the CDR3 is TGTGCCAGCAGAGTCGGCGGGGACTCCTACGAGCAGTACTTC.

The chain combines TRBV11-2 with TRBJ1-2; 10 nucleotides line up with TRBD1. Trimming removed 5 bases from V and 6 bases from J; junction bases left unmatched: 9. The CDR3 runs to 15 residues. CDR1 and CDR2 (germline): SGHAT, FQNNGV. CDR3 sequence (DNA): TGTGCCAGCAGCCCCAGACAGGGGGCGCCAAATGGCTACACCTTC. As protein: CASSPRQGAPNGYTF.

In its sample, this clone was seen once. The chain carries TRBV5-6 and TRBJ2-3; 10 bases map to TRBD2. The CDR3 runs to 17 residues. Germline values: CDR1 SGHDT, CDR2 YYEEEE. Trimming took 1 base from V and 0 from J; bases not matched to a gene: 5. DNA of the CDR3: TGTGCCAGCAGCTTGAGGATAGCGGGGGGTAGCACAGATACGCAGTATTTT. Its translation: CASSLRIAGGSTDTQYF.

The V and J genes are TRBV30 and TRBJ1-1; D is unclear. The V gene's germline CDR1 is GTSNPN and CDR2 SVGIG (reference sequence). The CDR3 has 12 residues. V was trimmed by 0 bases and J by 4 bases, leaving 6 bases between them. CDR3 in DNA: TGTGCCTGGAGTGTACGGGGCACTGAAGCTTTCTTT. Its translation: CAWSVRGTEAFF.

The V gene is TRBV10-3, the J gene TRBJ1-5, with a tentative D call TRBD1 (5 bases). This CDR3 contains 14 residues. Looked up from germline, CDR1 is ENHRY and CDR2 is SYGVKD. V was shortened by 10 bases and J by 2 bases, with 15 bases between the two germline ends. The CDR3 loop reads CATAGGAGNQPQHF. In nucleotides, the CDR3 is TGTGCCACCGCTGGTGGGGCAGGCAATCAGCCCCAGCATTTT.

The chain couples TRBV28 to TRBJ1-2, with D maybe TRBD1 (6 bases). The CDR3 consists of 13 residues. With 2 bases removed from V and 7 bases from J, the gap between germline ends came to 11 bases. CDR1 is MDHEN, CDR2 SYDVKM, per germline. The CDR3 region is CASSLNRVGGYTF. The CDR3 DNA is TGTGCCAGCAGTTTAAACAGGGTGGGTGGCTACACCTTC.

This clone has a single count. The V and J genes are TRBV6-5 and TRBJ2-5; TRBD1 matches 8 bases. The CDR3 totals 14 residues. V lost 10 bases, J lost 6 bases, and 13 bases stayed unmatched. Germline loops: CDR1 MNHEY, CDR2 SVGAGI. CDR3 DNA: TGTGCCATCACGGACAGGGTAGATAGAAAGACCCAGTACTTC. Translation: CAITDRVDRKTQYF.

J is TRBJ2-1 and V is TRBV6-5, with 7 bases matching TRBD2. Germline assignment: CDR1 MNHEY and CDR2 SVGAGI. Germline trimming cut 3 bases from V and 0 bases from J; bases unmatched to any gene: 5. This CDR3 is built from 16 residues. The CDR3 is CASSYASGSSYNEQFF. Written as DNA, the CDR3 is TGTGCCAGCAGTTATGCTAGCGGAAGCTCCTACAATGAGCAGTTCTTC.

The CDR3 loop is CASRPGPANYGYTF. The CDR3 bases are TGTGCCAGCAGGCCAGGCCCAGCTAACTATGGCTACACCTTC. This sequence joins TRBV2 and TRBJ1-2, with no clear D. Trimming pared 6 bases from V and 0 bases from J, leaving 11 bases between. There are 14 residues in the CDR3. Germline V lookup: CDR1 SNHLY, CDR2 FYNNEI. Full variable domain (outside the CDR3, taken from reference TRBV2 and TRBJ1-2): EPEVTQTPSHQVTQMGQEVILRCVPISNHLYFYWYRQILGQKVEFLVSFYNNEISEKSEIFDDQFSVERPDGSNFTLKIRSTKLEDSAMYFCASRPGPANYGYTFGSGTRLTVV.

The chain carries TRBV6-2 or TRBV6-3 and TRBJ1-5; possible D gene TRBD1, 6 bases. V was shortened by 5 bases and J by 4 bases, with 15 bases between the two germline ends. The CDR3 is made up of 15 amino acids. Looked up from germline, CDR1 is MNHEY and CDR2 is SVGEGT. CDR3 DNA: TGTGCCAGCAGTCAAACCGGGACACGTAATCAGCCCCAGCATTTT. Its translation is CASSQTGTRNQPQHF.

V usage is TRBV19 and J usage is TRBJ1-1; D unresolved. From germline, CDR1 is LNHDA and CDR2 SQIVND (reference sequence). V was clipped by 7 bases and J by 10 bases, with 16 bases between them. The CDR3 has 12 amino acids. This CDR3 is CASNVGGSGAFF. DNA for the CDR3: TGTGCCAGTAACGTGGGCGGGTCCGGAGCTTTCTTT. Complete variable domain (other parts from reference TRBV19 and TRBJ1-1): DGGITQSPKYLFRKEGQNVTLSCEQNLNHDAMYWYRQDPGQGLRLIYYSQIVNDFQKGDIAEGYSVSREKKESFPLTVTSAQKNPTAFYLCASNVGGSGAFFGQGTRLTVV.

V and J are TRBV6-5 and TRBJ2-7, with a weak D call TRBD2 (5 bases). V dropped 7 bases and J dropped 6 bases, with 22 bases sitting between them. This CDR3 is 15 amino acids long. Germline values: CDR1 MNHEY, CDR2 SVGAGI. The CDR3 sequence is CASNMQTNSGGEQYF. In nucleotides, the CDR3 is TGTGCCAGCAATATGCAAACTAACTCAGGAGGCGAGCAGTACTTC.